This TCR delta chain was obtained from a study of human gamma delta and Vdelta1 T cells. TCRdb used CATT to re-call clones from the PCR reads. The data hold about 820 delta-chain clones, with roughly 15% observed a single time. V lost 4 bases to trimming and J lost 8 bases, with 26 bases between them. CDR1 TSWWSYY and CDR2 QGS come from the germline V gene. The CDR3 is 17 amino acids. This clone qualifies as medium-sized. This receptor was obtained from a human donor in good health. Sequencing input: Vdelta1 gamma-delta T cells from blood. The chain combines TRDV1 with TRDJ1, with D possibly being TRDD2 (5 bases). Here the CDR3 reads CALGGRFLLDPVRKLIF. CDR3 in DNA: TGTGCTCTTGGGGGAAGATTCCTGCTTGACCCCGTCCGAAAACTCATCTTT.